These 20 T cell receptor beta chains were all obtained from the same sample, sequenced in a study of T-cell reconstitution after alpha-beta-depleted transplantation in children. TCRbeta library construction was performed incorporating unique molecular identifiers. TCRdb redid the calling of the PCR reads with MiXCR, one entry per CDR3 protein. The sample has hundreds of thousands of distinct CDR3 sequences; around a sixth are singletons. The material was PBMCs, mostly from graft donor cells, obtained 360 days after TCRalphabeta/CD19-depleted stem cell transplant. The receptors come from a male patient aged 2 to 10 who had a stem cell transplant for acute lymphoblastic leukemia, so the T cells may come from the graft donor.

This clonotype was picked up a small number of times. The V gene is TRBV12-3 or TRBV12-4, the J gene TRBJ1-5; D not certain. There are 12 residues in the CDR3. V lost 5 bases and J 0 bases, leaving 2 bases between the germline ends. The CDR3 nucleotides read TGTGCCAGCAGTGATAGCAATCAGCCCCAGCATTTT. Translation gives CASSDSNQPQHF.

This clonotype was detected ten times or more. V and J are TRBV21-1 and TRBJ2-7; the D call of TRBD2 is as the table states it, not checked on the DNA. TRBV21-1 is classified as a pseudogene. This CDR3 has 14 amino acids. The CDR3 sequence is CASSRDGPPRQQYF. In nucleotides, the CDR3 is TGTGCCAGCAGCAGGGACGGCCCCCCTCGGCAGCAGTACTTC.

In this sample, this clonotype turned up a few times. The chain has TRBV7-2 and TRBJ2-7; tentatively, D is TRBD2 (6 bases). V dropped 1 base and J dropped 0 bases, with 13 bases sitting between them. The CDR3 covers 16 residues. Per germline, CDR1 SGHTA and CDR2 FQGNSA. DNA for the CDR3: TGTGCCAGCAGCTTAGGGCGGGATTCGAGCTCCTACGAGCAGTACTTC. Amino acid sequence: CASSLGRDSSSYEQYF.

This clonotype was detected a few times. The gene calls are TRBV20-1 and TRBJ1-5; 8 bases align to TRBD1. Germline V gives CDR1 DFQATT, CDR2 SNEGSKA (reference sequence). The CDR3 consists of 16 residues. J gave up 6 bases and V 3 bases, and 13 bases lay outside the gene matches. CDR3 bases: TGCAGTGCTAGTCACACCCGGACAGGGATAGGTCAGCCCCAGCATTTT. It is translated as CSASHTRTGIGQPQHF.

The rearrangement joins TRBV7-2 to TRBJ2-7; 7 nucleotides align to TRBD1. The CDR3 extends over 12 amino acids. The germline CDR1 and CDR2 sequences are SGHTA and FQGNSA. V dropped 4 bases and J dropped 6; count of bases not matched to a gene: 3. The CDR3: CASSSWTGEQYF. CDR3 DNA sequence: TGTGCCAGCAGCTCGTGGACAGGCGAGCAGTACTTC.

This clonotype was counted a few times. The V gene is TRBV12-3 or TRBV12-4, the J gene TRBJ2-7; D ambiguous. This CDR3 spans 12 amino acids. V was cut by 3 bases and J by 6 bases, with 9 bases left in between. In DNA, the CDR3 is TGTGCCAGCAGTTTGTTGGACGGCGAGCAGTACTTC. Amino acids: CASSLLDGEQYF.

In regard to this clonotype: One junction end disagrees with the germline gene, perhaps due to a read error. V gene TRBV11-2 combines with J gene TRBJ2-7; the D gene could be TRBD1 or TRBD2 (5 bases each). CDR3 size: 12 residues. Germline loops: CDR1 SGHAT, CDR2 FQNNGV. This CDR3 reads CASSLVGGKGIF. CDR3 nucleotide sequence: TGTGCCAGCAGCTTAGTAGGAGGCAAGGGGATTTTC.

In its sample, this clonotype was seen many times. A junction end diverges from the germline sequence, so it may reflect a read error. DNA of the CDR3: TGTGCCAGCAGTTTAGGATCGGACACCGGGGAGCTGTTTTTT. Encoded protein: CASSLGSDTGELFF. The chain has TRBV5-1 and TRBJ2-2; D not certain. The CDR3 contains 14 residues. Germline V gene lookup returns CDR1 SGHRS and CDR2 YFSETQ. Using reference TRBV5-1 and TRBJ2-2 for the parts outside the CDR3, the full variable domain is KAGVTQTPRYLIKTRGQQVTLSCSPISGHRSVSWYQQTPGQGLQFLFEYFSETQRNKGNFPGRFSGRQFSNSRSEMNVSTLELGDSALYLCASSLGSDTGELFFGEGSRLTVL.

The chain couples TRBV18 to TRBJ1-1, with a tentative D call TRBD1 (6 bases). The germline V gene encodes CDR1 KGHSH and CDR2 LQKENI. The V end was cut by 0 bases, the J end by 0 bases, with 23 bases between. The CDR3 length is 20 residues. CDR3 nucleotide sequence: TGTGCCAGCTCACCACCGGGGACGGTACCGTGGGGGACAATGAACACTGAAGCTTTCTTT. This sequence encodes CASSPPGTVPWGTMNTEAFF.

The chain employs TRBV20-1 and TRBJ2-1, with TRBD2 matching over 8 bases. The CDR3 totals 15 residues. After removal of 4 bases from V and 4 bases from J, the junction contained 9 bases not matched to a gene. CDR1 and CDR2 from the germline V gene are DFQATT and SNEGSKA (reference sequence). The CDR3 region is CSAIPGVAGYNEQFF. CDR3 nucleotides: TGCAGTGCTATTCCCGGAGTAGCGGGGTACAATGAGCAGTTCTTC.

This clonotype turned up a few times. This rearrangement joins TRBV20-1 to TRBJ2-7; possibly TRBD2 for D (6 bases). Per the germline V gene, CDR1 is DFQATT and CDR2 is SNEGSKA (reference sequence). Trimming stripped 4 bases from V and 3 bases from J, with 19 bases between. There are 15 residues in the CDR3. The CDR3 nucleotides are TGCAGTGCTATTTGGTCAAGGGACTCGATCTACGAGCAGTACTTC. Amino acid sequence: CSAIWSRDSIYEQYF.

The chain carries TRBV5-1 and TRBJ2-1, with a tentative D call TRBD2 (6 bases). The CDR3 is 15 residues long. Between the trimmed V and J ends, which lost 2 bases and 2 bases, there was a span of 11 bases. Germline-derived CDR1 and CDR2 are SGHRS and YFSETQ. The CDR3 DNA reads as TGCGCCAGCAGCTTCCTAGCGCGGGCCTACAATGAGCAGTTCTTC. It encodes CASSFLARAYNEQFF.

The chain couples TRBV4-3 to TRBJ2-6; D might be TRBD1 (5 bases). Germline CDR1 LGHNA, CDR2 YSLEER. V lost 0 bases, J lost 0 bases, and 9 bases lay in between. The CDR3 has 17 amino acids. The CDR3 reads CASSQDADSSGANVLTF. The CDR3 region has the DNA TGCGCCAGCAGCCAAGATGCCGACAGCTCTGGGGCCAACGTCCTGACTTTC.

The table lists this clonotype with a few counts. CDR3 sequence (DNA): TGTGCCAGCAGCCAAGAGAACATGAGGGGGAGAAACACTGAAGCTTTCTTT. Amino acids: CASSQENMRGRNTEAFF. The rearrangement joins TRBV4-2 to TRBJ1-1; a weak D match, TRBD1 (6 bases). The CDR3 contains 17 residues. Germline values: CDR1 LGHNA, CDR2 YNFKEQ. V was trimmed by 0 bases and J by 2 bases, leaving 16 bases between them.

This chain links TRBV18 with TRBJ1-1; D is perhaps TRBD1 (6 bases). Trimming took 1 base from V and 3 from J, leaving 18 bases between them. CDR3 length: 17 residues. Germline V gene data show CDR1 as KGHSH and CDR2 as LQKENI. The CDR3 bases are TGTGCCAGCTCACCACTCCCCTTACTGGGGGCGGACACTGAAGCTTTCTTT. This gives the protein CASSPLPLLGADTEAFF.

This clonotype appeared a few times. The rearrangement joins TRBV11-2 to TRBJ2-2, with 12 positions matching TRBD2. With 7 bases clipped from V and 7 bases from J, the junction kept 19 bases outside the gene matches. CDR3 length equals 19 residues. CDR1 is SGHAT, CDR2 FQNNGV, per germline. The CDR3 region is CASTSQQTSGGSLSGELFF. The CDR3, as DNA: TGTGCCAGCACCTCCCAACAGACTAGCGGGGGATCGTTGAGCGGGGAGCTGTTTTTT.

This clonotype was observed a handful of times. CDR3 sequence reads: CASSVRDSYGYTF. In nucleotides, the CDR3 is TGTGCCAGCAGCGTCCGGGACAGCTATGGCTACACCTTC. J is TRBJ1-2 and V is TRBV7-8; 7 positions match TRBD1. Trimming cost V 5 bases and J 4 bases; bases outside gene matches: 4. CDR1 and CDR2 from the germline V gene are SGHVS and FQNEAQ. There are 13 residues in the CDR3.

This clonotype was found a few times. The V call is TRBV10-3, the J call TRBJ2-5, with D perhaps TRBD1 (6 bases). Germline assignment: CDR1 ENHRY and CDR2 SYGVKD. Trimming removed 0 bases at V and 5 bases at J, with 22 bases between. The CDR3 contains 18 residues. CDR3 bases: TGTGCCATCAGTGAGTCGGAGTTGTCCCAGGGGATCCCGGAGACCCAGTACTTC. Translated, it gives CAISESELSQGIPETQYF.

This clonotype was counted ten times or more. The chain uses TRBV15 and TRBJ2-5, with D unclear. Germline CDR1 and CDR2: LNHNV and YYDKDF (reference sequence). Trimming cost V 0 bases and J 4 bases, with 12 bases left between them. The CDR3 runs to 15 residues. CDR3 in amino acids: CATSRDQTGRETQYF. The CDR3 nucleotides are TGTGCCACCAGCAGAGATCAGACGGGTCGAGAGACCCAGTACTTC.

Relative to its sample, this clonotype is medium-sized. The gene calls are TRBV20-1 and TRBJ2-1; 9 bases align to TRBD2. Germline V gene lookup returns CDR1 DFQATT and CDR2 SNEGSKA (reference sequence). J lost 3 bases, V lost 6 bases, and 9 bases had no gene match. The CDR3 loop spans 15 amino acids. This chain's CDR3 is CSAPSGGSRYNEQFF. CDR3 nucleotide sequence: TGCAGTGCGCCGAGCGGGGGGTCACGCTACAATGAGCAGTTCTTC.